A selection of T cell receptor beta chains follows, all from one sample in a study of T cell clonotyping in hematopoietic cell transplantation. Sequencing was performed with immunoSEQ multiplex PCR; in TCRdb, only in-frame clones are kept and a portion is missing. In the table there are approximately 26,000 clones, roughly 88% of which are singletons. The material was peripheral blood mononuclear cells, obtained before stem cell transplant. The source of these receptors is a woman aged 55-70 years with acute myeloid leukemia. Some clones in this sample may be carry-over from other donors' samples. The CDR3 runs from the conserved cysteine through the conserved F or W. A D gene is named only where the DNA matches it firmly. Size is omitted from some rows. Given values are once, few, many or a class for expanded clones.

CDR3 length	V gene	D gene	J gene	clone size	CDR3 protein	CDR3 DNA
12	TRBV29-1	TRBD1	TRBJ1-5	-	CSVGQGAQPQHF	TGCAGCGTGGGACAGGGGGCACAGCCCCAGCATTTT
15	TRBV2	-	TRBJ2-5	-	CASSEGWGLQETQYF	TGTGCCAGCAGTGAAGGTTGGGGCCTCCAAGAGACCCAGTACTTC
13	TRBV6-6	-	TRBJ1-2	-	CASLEGLDYGYTF	TGTGCCAGCTTGGAGGGGCTGGACTATGGCTACACCTTC
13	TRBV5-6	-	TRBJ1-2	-	CASSLAGGYGYTF	TGTGCCAGCAGCTTGGCTGGCGGGTATGGCTACACCTTC
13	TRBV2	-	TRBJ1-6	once	CASSPRGRSPLHF	TGTGCCAGCAGCCCTAGGGGGAGGTCACCCCTCCACTTT
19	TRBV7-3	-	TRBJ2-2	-	CASSLTGLGEAFGTGELFF	TGTGCCAGCAGCTTAACCGGGCTCGGCGAGGCCTTCGGCACCGGGGAGCTGTTTTTT
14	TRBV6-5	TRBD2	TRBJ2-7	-	CASSLAGRTNEQYF	TGTGCCAGCAGTCTAGCGGGGAGAACCAACGAGCAGTACTTC
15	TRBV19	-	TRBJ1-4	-	CASSVDSSTNEKLFF	TGTGCCAGTAGTGTAGACAGTTCAACTAATGAAAAACTGTTTTTT
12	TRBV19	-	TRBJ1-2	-	CASTTASYGYTF	TGTGCCAGTACGACGGCGTCCTATGGCTACACCTTC
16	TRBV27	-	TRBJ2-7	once	CASSSPGFQSSYEQYF	TGTGCCAGCAGTTCCCCGGGGTTCCAGAGCTCCTACGAGCAGTACTTC
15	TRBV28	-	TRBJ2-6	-	CASSLEGVGANVLTF	TGTGCCAGCAGTTTAGAGGGGGTCGGGGCCAACGTCCTGACTTTC
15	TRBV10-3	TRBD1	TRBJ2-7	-	CAISGGQGHSYEQYF	TGTGCCATCAGTGGGGGACAGGGGCACTCCTACGAGCAGTACTTC
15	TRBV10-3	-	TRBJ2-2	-	CAISGGQSNTGELFF	TGTGCCATCAGTGGCGGACAGTCCAACACCGGGGAGCTGTTTTTT
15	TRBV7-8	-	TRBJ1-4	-	CASSYGTHPREKLFF	TGTGCCAGCAGCTACGGGACCCACCCGCGGGAAAAACTGTTTTTT
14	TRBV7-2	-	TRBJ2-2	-	CASSDTPNTGELFF	TGTGCCAGCAGCGACACACCAAACACCGGGGAGCTGTTTTTT
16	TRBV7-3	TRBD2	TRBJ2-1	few	CASSYTGTSGGNEQFF	TGTGCCAGCAGTTATACCGGGACTAGCGGGGGAAATGAGCAGTTCTTC
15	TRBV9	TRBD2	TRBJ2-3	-	CASSWVGAGTDTQYF	TGTGCCAGCAGCTGGGTCGGAGCGGGGACAGATACGCAGTATTTT
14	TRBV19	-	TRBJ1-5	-	CASSMRVSNQPQHF	TGTGCCAGTAGTATGAGGGTCAGCAATCAGCCCCAGCATTTT
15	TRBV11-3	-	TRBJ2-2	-	CASSARERDTGELFF	TGTGCCAGCAGCGCCCGGGAGAGAGACACCGGGGAGCTGTTTTTT
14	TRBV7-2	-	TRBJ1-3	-	CASSLGPTGNTIYF	TGTGCCAGCAGCTTAGGCCCGACTGGAAACACCATATATTTT
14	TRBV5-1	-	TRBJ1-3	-	CASSEGGSGNTIYF	TGCGCCAGCAGCGAGGGGGGATCTGGAAACACCATATATTTT
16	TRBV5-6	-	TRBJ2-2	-	CASSSRPARNTGELFF	TGTGCCAGCAGCTCCCGACCGGCGAGAAACACCGGGGAGCTGTTTTTT
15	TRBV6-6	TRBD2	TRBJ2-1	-	CASSGLAGGRNEQFF	TGTGCCAGCAGTGGACTAGCGGGAGGAAGGAATGAGCAGTTCTTC
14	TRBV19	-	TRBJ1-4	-	CASSRGTKVATLDF	TGTGCCAGTAGTCGCGGGACAAAAGTCGCCACTTTGGATTTT
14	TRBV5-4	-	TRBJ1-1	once	CASSSGGQRTEAFF	TGTGCCAGCAGCTCGGGGGGGCAGAGGACTGAAGCTTTCTTT
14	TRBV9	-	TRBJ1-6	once	CASSDSSYNSPLHF	TGTGCCAGCAGCGATAGCTCCTATAATTCACCCCTCCACTTT
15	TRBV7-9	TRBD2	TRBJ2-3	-	CASYDGLAVTDTQYF	TGTGCCAGCTATGATGGACTAGCGGTCACAGATACGCAGTATTTT
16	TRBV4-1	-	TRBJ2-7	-	CASSQGVSGLSYEQYF	TGCGCCAGCAGCCAGGGGGTTTCCGGACTATCCTACGAGCAGTACTTC
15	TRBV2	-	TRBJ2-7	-	CASSDRLSRTGEQYF	TGTGCCAGCAGTGATCGCCTAAGTCGCACGGGGGAGCAGTACTTC
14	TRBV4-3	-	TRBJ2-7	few	CASSLVPVYYEQYF	TGCGCCAGCAGCCTTGTGCCGGTATACTACGAGCAGTACTTC
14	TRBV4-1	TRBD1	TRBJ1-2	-	CASSSTGTNYGYTF	TGCGCCAGCAGCTCGACAGGGACCAACTATGGCTACACCTTC
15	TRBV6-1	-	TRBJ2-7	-	CASDPGPHGAYEQYF	TGTGCCAGCGACCCCGGGCCCCATGGGGCGTACGAGCAGTACTTC
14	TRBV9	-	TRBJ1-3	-	CASEAGDSGNTIYF	TGTGCCAGCGAAGCCGGGGACTCTGGAAACACCATATATTTT
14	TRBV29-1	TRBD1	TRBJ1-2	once	CSTGQGAGGYGYTF	TGCAGCACGGGACAGGGGGCGGGAGGCTATGGCTACACCTTC
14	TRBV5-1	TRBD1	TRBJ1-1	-	CASSPTGTFSGAFF	TGCGCCAGCAGCCCGACAGGGACATTCTCAGGAGCTTTCTTT
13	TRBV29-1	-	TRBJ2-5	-	CSAMDTFQETQYF	TGCAGCGCCATGGACACGTTCCAAGAGACCCAGTACTTC
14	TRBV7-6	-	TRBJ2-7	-	CASSPPGAHYEQYF	TGTGCCAGCAGCCCTCCCGGGGCCCACTACGAGCAGTACTTC
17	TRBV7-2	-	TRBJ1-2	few	CASSLDYSRTTNYGYTF	TGTGCCAGCAGCTTAGACTACTCGAGAACAACTAACTATGGCTACACCTTC
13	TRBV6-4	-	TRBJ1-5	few	CASSRTANQPQHF	TGTGCCAGCAGCAGGACAGCAAATCAGCCCCAGCATTTT
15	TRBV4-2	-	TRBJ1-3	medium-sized	CASSQDVGEGNTIYF	TGTGCCAGCAGCCAAGATGTGGGGGAAGGAAACACCATATATTTT
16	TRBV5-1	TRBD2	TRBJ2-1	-	CASSLAPGTSGGEQFF	TGCGCCAGCAGCTTAGCACCCGGGACTAGCGGGGGTGAGCAGTTCTTC
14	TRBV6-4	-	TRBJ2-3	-	CASSDFPDRVAQYF	TGTGCCAGCAGTGACTTCCCCGACAGAGTTGCGCAGTATTTT
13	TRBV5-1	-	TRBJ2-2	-	CASVGMAPGELFF	TGCGCCAGCGTGGGGATGGCCCCCGGGGAGCTGTTTTTT
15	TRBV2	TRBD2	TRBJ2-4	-	CASRLIAGGRVIQYF	TGTGCCAGCAGACTAATAGCGGGGGGGCGCGTCATTCAGTACTTC
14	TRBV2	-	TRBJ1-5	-	CASSGGQYNQPQHF	TGTGCCAGCAGTGGAGGACAGTACAATCAGCCCCAGCATTTT